This TCR beta chain was retrieved from a study of shared clonotypes between healthy human individuals. Across the whole study: The composition of the donors was a couple of women and three men aged 18 to 49. General observations from the study: Genetic and exposure-history diversity was limited by the few donors.

Trimming took 6 bases from V and 2 from J; bases not matched to a gene: 11. The germline CDR1 and CDR2 sequences are MNHEY and SMNVEV (reference sequence). The CDR3 runs to 17 residues. Each cell subset's genomic DNA was divided evenly among several immunoSEQ plates. This table comes from immunoSEQ multiplex PCR, and its TCRdb copy is limited to in-frame clones, with some not included. The table records about 480,000 clones, more than 65% of them present only once. On this clone itself: No antigen is known for it.

The chain has TRBV27 and TRBJ2-1, with 9 bases that match TRBD2. The TCR sequence derives from a woman between 40 and 50 years old in good health. Some clones in this sample may be carry-over from other donors' samples. Sequencing was carried out using PBMCs. For the CDR3, the DNA is TGTGCCAGCAGCCACCAGGTCGGACTAGCGACCTACAATGAGCAGTTCTTC. Translating it yields CASSHQVGLATYNEQFF.